This TCR beta chain was observed in a study of cytomegalovirus exposure and HLA in healthy donors. The CDR3 loop spans 12 amino acids. Germline CDR1 is LNHDA and CDR2 is SQIVND (reference sequence). The V gene lost 8 bases and the J gene lost 10 bases, with 12 bases spanning the gap. With 60 Vbeta and 13 Jbeta primers, the PCR was carried out. Source study methods: It was a later analysis that counted approximately 81 million unique TCR beta chains, of which around 11 million were shared. Clones were read by immunoSEQ multiplex PCR, and TCRdb kept only the in-frame ones, dropping some. D and trimming were read from the DNA, whereas the V and J calls and clone size are those reported in that table. This table has about 180,000 clones, 76% appearing once.

Sequencing was performed on PBMCs. The chain links TRBV19 to TRBJ1-6; D is ambiguous. This sequence originates from a man in his late teens or twenties in good health and CMV-seronegative. CDR3 nucleotide sequence: TGTGCCAGTGGCGTGACGGGATCACCCCTCCACTTT. Translating gives CASGVTGSPLHF.